This T cell receptor beta chain was sequenced for a study of blood T cell repertoires in COVID-19. Study in general: Researchers got acute and convalescent COVID-19 samples from the United States, Italy and Spain. PBMCs, B-cell-depleted T cells, or T cells provided the cDNA or gDNA that made up the material.

Authors' analysis steps: Counts of nucleated cells, estimated from reference gene primer amplification, were obtained. The method was immunoSEQ multiplex PCR; TCRdb's version includes in-frame clones alone and lacks a portion of them. V, J and clone size were drawn from that table, and D and trimming were deduced from the DNA. The table lists 200,000 to 250,000 clones, approximately 81% of them singletons. The CDR3 has 15 amino acids. The germline CDR1 and CDR2 sequences are ENHRY and SYGVKD. V lost 2 bases to trimming and J lost 1 base, with 11 bases between them. The origin of this receptor is a woman of 80 years or more with active or convalescent COVID-19. Material: peripheral blood. This chain links TRBV10-3 with TRBJ1-1; no reliable D call. CDR3 protein: CAISEIELPNTEAFF. The CDR3 DNA reads as TGTGCCATCAGTGAGATAGAACTCCCGAACACTGAAGCTTTCTTT.